This T cell receptor beta chain originates from a study of blood T cell repertoires in COVID-19. CDR3 length: 14 residues. V lost 8 bases to trimming and J lost 6 bases; unmatched junction nucleotides: 6. The germline CDR1 and CDR2 sequences are MNHEY and SVGAGI. Using immunoSEQ multiplex PCR, the repertoire was profiled, and TCRdb retains in-frame clones only, with some absent. Here the sample spans 55,000 to 70,000 clones, over 75% being singletons. This receptor was obtained from a man aged 35-49 years with COVID-19, enrolled during active disease. The chain employs TRBV6-5 and TRBJ1-5; the match to TRBD1 covers 11 bases. Sequenced sample: peripheral blood. Here the CDR3 reads CASRTGGSSQPQHF. In DNA form, the CDR3 reads TGTGCCAGCCGGACAGGGGGCTCGAGTCAGCCCCAGCATTTT.